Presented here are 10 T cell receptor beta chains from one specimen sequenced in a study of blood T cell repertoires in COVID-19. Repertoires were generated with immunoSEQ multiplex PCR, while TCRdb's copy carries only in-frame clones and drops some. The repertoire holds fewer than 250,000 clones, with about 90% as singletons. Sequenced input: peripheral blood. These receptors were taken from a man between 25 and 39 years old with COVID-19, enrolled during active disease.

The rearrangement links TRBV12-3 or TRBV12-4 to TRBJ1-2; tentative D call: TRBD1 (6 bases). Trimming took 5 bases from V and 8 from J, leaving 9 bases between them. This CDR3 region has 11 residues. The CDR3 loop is CASSTGTGYTF. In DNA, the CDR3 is TGTGCCAGCAGTACAGGGACCGGCTACACCTTC.

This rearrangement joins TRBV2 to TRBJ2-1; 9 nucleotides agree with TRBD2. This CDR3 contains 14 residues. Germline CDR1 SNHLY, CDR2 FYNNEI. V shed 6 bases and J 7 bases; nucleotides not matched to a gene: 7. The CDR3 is CASRSSSGVNEQFF. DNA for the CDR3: TGTGCCAGCAGGTCCTCTAGCGGGGTGAATGAGCAGTTCTTC.

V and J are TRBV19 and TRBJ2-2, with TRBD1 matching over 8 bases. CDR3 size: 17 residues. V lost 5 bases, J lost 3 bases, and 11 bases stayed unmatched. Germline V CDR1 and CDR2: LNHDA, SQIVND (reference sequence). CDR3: CASSHSPTGGYTGELFF. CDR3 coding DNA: TGTGCCAGTAGTCACTCCCCTACAGGGGGTTACACCGGGGAGCTGTTTTTT.

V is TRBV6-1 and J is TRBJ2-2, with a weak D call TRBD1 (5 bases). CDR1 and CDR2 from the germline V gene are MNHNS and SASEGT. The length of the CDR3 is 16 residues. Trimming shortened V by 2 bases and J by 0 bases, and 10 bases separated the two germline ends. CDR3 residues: CASSERQSTNTGELFF. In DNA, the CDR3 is TGTGCCAGCAGTGAAAGACAGAGTACGAACACCGGGGAGCTGTTTTTT.

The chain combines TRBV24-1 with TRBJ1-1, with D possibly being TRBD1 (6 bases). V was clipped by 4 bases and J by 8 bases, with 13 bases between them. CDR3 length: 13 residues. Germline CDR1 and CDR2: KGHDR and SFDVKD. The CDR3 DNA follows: TGTGCCACCAGTGACCTTATCACAGGGGAAGCTTTCTTT. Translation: CATSDLITGEAFF.

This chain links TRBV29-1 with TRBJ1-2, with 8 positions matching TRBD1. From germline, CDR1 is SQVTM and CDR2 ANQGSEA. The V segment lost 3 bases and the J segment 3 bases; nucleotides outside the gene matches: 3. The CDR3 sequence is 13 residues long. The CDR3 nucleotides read TGCAGCGTTGACGACAGGGGCGACTATGGCTACACCTTC. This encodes CSVDDRGDYGYTF.

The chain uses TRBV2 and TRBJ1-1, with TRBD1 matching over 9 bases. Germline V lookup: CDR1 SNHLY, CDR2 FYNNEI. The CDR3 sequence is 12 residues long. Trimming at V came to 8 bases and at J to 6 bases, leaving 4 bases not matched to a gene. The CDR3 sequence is CASGDRAAEAFF. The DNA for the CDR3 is TGTGCCAGCGGGGACAGGGCTGCTGAAGCTTTCTTT.

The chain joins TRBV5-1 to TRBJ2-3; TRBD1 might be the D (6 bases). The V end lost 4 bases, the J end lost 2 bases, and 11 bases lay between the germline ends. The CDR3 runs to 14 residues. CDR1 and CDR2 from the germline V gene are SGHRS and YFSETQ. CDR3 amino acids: CASSPQGTTDTQYF. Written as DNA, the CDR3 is TGCGCCAGCAGCCCACAGGGAACCACAGATACGCAGTATTTT.

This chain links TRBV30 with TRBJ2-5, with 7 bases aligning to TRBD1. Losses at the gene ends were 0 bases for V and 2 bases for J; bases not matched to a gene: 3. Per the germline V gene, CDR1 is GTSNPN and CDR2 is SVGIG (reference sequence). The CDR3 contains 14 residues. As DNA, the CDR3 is TGTGCCTGGAGTGTACTACAGGGGCAAGAGACCCAGTACTTC. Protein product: CAWSVLQGQETQYF.

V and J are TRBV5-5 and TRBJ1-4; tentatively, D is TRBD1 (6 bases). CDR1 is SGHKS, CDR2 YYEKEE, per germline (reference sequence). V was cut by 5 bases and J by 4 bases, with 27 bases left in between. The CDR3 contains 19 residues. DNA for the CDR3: TGTGCCAGCAGGAGCCGACAGGACGCCTTTCAAAGCTATAATGAAAAACTGTTTTTT. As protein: CASRSRQDAFQSYNEKLFF.